The 22 T cell receptor beta chains presented below share a single source sample, sequenced in a study of blood T cell repertoires in COVID-19. Libraries were prepared by immunoSEQ multiplex PCR; TCRdb keeps only in-frame clonotypes and omits some of them. The table includes around 300,000 clones, 75% to 90% detected once. Material: peripheral blood. These receptors all stem from a woman in her forties or fifties with COVID-19, enrolled during active disease.

V usage is TRBV7-8 and J usage is TRBJ1-2, with a tentative D call TRBD1 (6 bases). Germline V CDR1 and CDR2: SGHVS, FQNEAQ. V was pared by 5 bases and J by 7 bases, with 17 bases between. This CDR3 is built from 14 residues. The CDR3 DNA reads TGTGCCAGCAGCCACCGAGGGGGGGCGGGTGGCTACACCTTC. Its protein is CASSHRGGAGGYTF.

The chain has TRBV29-1 and TRBJ1-1, with 9 bases lining up with TRBD1. CDR1 is SQVTM, CDR2 ANQGSEA, per germline. V shed 6 bases and J 3 bases; nucleotides not matched to a gene: 5. This CDR3 has 13 residues. CDR3 region: CSVAGQGYTEAFF. The CDR3 nucleotides read TGCAGCGTAGCCGGACAGGGGTACACTGAAGCTTTCTTT. Full variable domain (outside the CDR3, taken from reference TRBV29-1 and TRBJ1-1): SAVISQKPSRDICQRGTSLTIQCQVDSQVTMMFWYRQQPGQSLTLIATANQGSEATYESGFVIDKFPISRPNLTFSTLTVSNMSPEDSSIYLCSVAGQGYTEAFFGQGTRLTVV.

The rearrangement links TRBV6-5 to TRBJ1-1; no definite D call. CDR1 is MNHEY, CDR2 SVGAGI, per germline. This CDR3 spans 13 amino acids. Trimming left V 8 bases short and J 0 bases short, with 10 bases between. CDR3 residues: CASSREMNTEAFF. DNA for the CDR3: TGTGCCAGCTCGAGGGAGATGAACACTGAAGCTTTCTTT.

This chain uses TRBV6-5 with TRBJ2-7; 11 nucleotides line up with TRBD2. Germline trimming cut 6 bases from V and 3 bases from J; bases unmatched to any gene: 7. This CDR3 contains 15 residues. CDR1 and CDR2 (germline): MNHEY, SVGAGI. CDR3 nucleotides: TGTGCCAGCAGCCGACTAGCGGGACCGTTCTACGAGCAGTACTTC. This encodes CASSRLAGPFYEQYF.

The gene calls are TRBV19 and TRBJ2-7, with 7 bases matching TRBD2. CDR3 length equals 13 residues. Germline V gene lookup returns CDR1 LNHDA and CDR2 SQIVND (reference sequence). J lost 1 base, V lost 8 bases, and 5 bases had no gene match. The CDR3 reads CASGGSSSYEQYF. CDR3 sequence (DNA): TGTGCCAGTGGCGGGAGTAGTTCCTACGAGCAGTACTTC.

V gene TRBV2 combines with J gene TRBJ2-7, with no clear D. This CDR3 has 15 amino acids. Looked up from germline, CDR1 is SNHLY and CDR2 is FYNNEI. V lost 0 bases, J lost 6 bases, and 15 bases lay in between. CDR3 region: CASSEAAAVAGEQYF. CDR3 DNA: TGTGCCAGCAGTGAAGCGGCGGCGGTAGCCGGCGAGCAGTACTTC.

The rearrangement links TRBV30 to TRBJ1-1; D is uncertain. The CDR3 covers 13 residues. The V and J ends lost 4 bases and 1 base respectively, with 10 bases between them. Germline CDR1 is GTSNPN and CDR2 is SVGIG (reference sequence). For the CDR3, the DNA is TGTGCCTGGACTAAACAGCCGAACACTGAAGCTTTCTTT. This gives the protein CAWTKQPNTEAFF. Combining the CDR3 with reference TRBV30 and TRBJ1-1 gives the whole variable domain SQTIHQWPATLVQPVGSPLSLECTVEGTSNPNLYWYRQAAGRGLQLLFYSVGIGQISSEVPQNLSASRPQDRQFILSSKKLLLSDSGFYLCAWTKQPNTEAFFGQGTRLTVV.

The gene calls are TRBV19 and TRBJ1-1; TRBD1 matches 7 bases. The germline V gene has CDR1 LNHDA and CDR2 SQIVND (reference sequence). The CDR3 is 15 residues long. Germline trimming cut 5 bases from V and 4 bases from J; bases unmatched to any gene: 10. CDR3 protein: CASSDRQGSSTEAFF. CDR3 coding DNA: TGTGCCAGTAGTGACAGACAGGGATCAAGCACTGAAGCTTTCTTT.

The chain joins TRBV2 to TRBJ2-1, with 14 bases matching TRBD2. V shed 7 bases and J 5 bases; nucleotides not matched to a gene: 10. Germline CDR1 reads SNHLY; CDR2 reads FYNNEI. The CDR3 spans 17 residues. In DNA, the CDR3 is TGTGCCAGCAAAGGCCCGACTAGCGGGAGGGCCCACAATGAGCAGTTCTTC. Its protein product is CASKGPTSGRAHNEQFF.

This chain links TRBV30 with TRBJ2-5; D is uncertain. V was clipped by 3 bases and J by 5 bases, with 4 bases between them. Germline lookup yields CDR1 GTSNPN and CDR2 SVGIG (reference sequence). This CDR3 is 10 amino acids long. CDR3 DNA sequence: TGTGCCTGGAGCCAGGAGACCCAGTACTTC. Protein product: CAWSQETQYF.

The V gene is TRBV5-5, the J gene TRBJ1-1, with no clear D. Germline V CDR1 and CDR2: SGHKS, YYEKEE (reference sequence). Between the trimmed V and J ends, which lost 0 bases and 0 bases, there was a span of 6 bases. The CDR3 is 14 residues long. CDR3 residues: CASSLAGMNTEAFF. The DNA of the CDR3 is TGTGCCAGCAGCTTGGCAGGCATGAACACTGAAGCTTTCTTT.

The chain couples TRBV7-9 to TRBJ2-7; 9 bases map to TRBD2. CDR1 is SEHNR, CDR2 FQNEAQ, per germline (reference sequence). Trimming cost V 5 bases and J 6 bases; bases outside gene matches: 8. CDR3 length: 14 residues. The CDR3 protein is CASSLLAGRGEQYF. DNA for the CDR3: TGTGCCAGCAGCCTGCTAGCGGGAAGAGGCGAGCAGTACTTC.

This sequence joins TRBV20-1 and TRBJ2-5; 7 bases line up with TRBD2. V trimming: 3 bases; J trimming: 3 bases; junction bases outside the gene matches: 10. The CDR3 is 15 amino acids. Germline CDR1 is DFQATT and CDR2 is SNEGSKA (reference sequence). The CDR3 DNA is TGCAGTGCTAGTAATTCGGGAGGAAAAGAAGAGACCCAGTACTTC. Translated: CSASNSGGKEETQYF.

This CDR3 reads CASIESSVETDTQYF. DNA for the CDR3: TGCGCCAGCATTGAATCAAGCGTCGAGACAGATACGCAGTATTTT. The chain links TRBV23-1 to TRBJ2-3; no clear D. TRBV23-1 counts as an open reading frame of uncertain function. V gave up 7 bases and J gave up 3 bases, with 17 bases separating them. This CDR3 has 15 amino acids.

The chain employs TRBV19 and TRBJ2-1; D not certain. V was cut by 4 bases and J by 7 bases, with 17 bases left in between. Germline values: CDR1 LNHDA, CDR2 SQIVND (reference sequence). The CDR3 is made up of 15 amino acids. CDR3 loop: CASSTPSVILNEQFF. In nucleotides, the CDR3 is TGTGCCAGTAGTACCCCTAGTGTGATCCTGAATGAGCAGTTCTTC. The full variable domain, completed using reference TRBV19 and TRBJ2-1, is DGGITQSPKYLFRKEGQNVTLSCEQNLNHDAMYWYRQDPGQGLRLIYYSQIVNDFQKGDIAEGYSVSREKKESFPLTVTSAQKNPTAFYLCASSTPSVILNEQFFGPGTRLTVL.

The chain recombines TRBV23-1 with TRBJ2-5; 7 bases are shared with TRBD1. TRBV23-1 is flagged as an ORF with uncertain function. V lost 2 bases, J lost 5 bases, and 8 bases stayed unmatched. The CDR3 has 15 residues. The CDR3 sequence: CASSQRTGEYETQYF. Written as DNA, the CDR3 is TGCGCCAGCAGTCAAAGAACAGGGGAATATGAGACCCAGTACTTC.

The rearrangement joins TRBV6-4 to TRBJ2-7; D is possibly TRBD2 (6 bases). The CDR3 is 15 residues long. V was cut by 4 bases and J by 0 bases, with 13 bases left in between. Germline assignment: CDR1 MRHNA and CDR2 SNTAGT. The CDR3 sequence: CASSAEYSGSYEQYF. The CDR3 DNA is TGTGCCAGCAGTGCTGAGTATAGCGGCTCCTACGAGCAGTACTTC.

The J gene is TRBJ2-7, the V gene TRBV21-1; the table's D call, TRBD2, was not checked against the DNA. TRBV21-1 is a pseudogene segment. The CDR3 runs to 16 residues. CDR3 sequence: CASSKKGPLGGGEQYF. CDR3 DNA: TGTGCCAGCAGCAAAAAGGGCCCCCTGGGGGGAGGCGAGCAGTACTTC.

The CDR3 here is CASSFGHGLYEQYF. DNA for the CDR3: TGTGCCAGCAGCTTCGGACACGGTTTATACGAGCAGTACTTC. The rearrangement uses TRBV11-2 and TRBJ2-7; maybe TRBD1 (5 bases). Germline lookup yields CDR1 SGHAT and CDR2 FQNNGV. Between the trimmed V and J ends, which lost 3 bases and 4 bases, there was a span of 13 bases. This CDR3 has 14 amino acids.

This chain joins TRBV27 and TRBJ2-4; D is perhaps TRBD1 (6 bases). CDR3 size: 14 residues. V shed 5 bases and J shed 12 bases, with 20 bases lying between them. The germline gives CDR1 MNHEY, CDR2 SMNVEV (reference sequence). CDR3: CASSPTPDRRYQYF. CDR3 DNA sequence: TGTGCCAGCAGTCCCACCCCCGACAGGCGATATCAGTACTTC.

This chain connects TRBV25-1 to TRBJ1-1, with D uncertain. The V and J ends lost 2 bases and 11 bases respectively, with 21 bases between them. Germline V gene data show CDR1 as MGHDK and CDR2 as SYGVNS. CDR3 size: 15 residues. CDR3 DNA: TGTGCCAGCAGTGAAGCCGGCAGGCCGCCCCCGGTCGCTTTCTTT. Its translation: CASSEAGRPPPVAFF.

This rearrangement joins TRBV6-1 to TRBJ1-3; D might be TRBD1 (5 bases). Per the germline V gene, CDR1 is MNHNS and CDR2 is SASEGT. V was trimmed by 2 bases and J by 3 bases, leaving 11 bases between them. CDR3 length equals 15 residues. CDR3 in DNA: TGTGCCAGCAGTGAAATGGCAGGGTTTGGAAACACCATATATTTT. Translation: CASSEMAGFGNTIYF.